Listed below are T cell receptor beta chains from one sample, sequenced in a study of T-cell reconstitution after alpha-beta-depleted transplantation in children. TCRdb ran MiXCR on the PCR reads and lists one entry per CDR3 protein. This sample has almost 600,000 distinct CDR3 sequences, with around 27% found just once. The sample was PBMCs, taken before TCRalphabeta/CD19-depleted stem cell transplant. The origin of the receptors is a boy under two years old with Wiskott-Aldrich syndrome, due to receive a stem cell transplant. CDR3s include the opening cysteine and the closing phenylalanine or tryptophan. Fields, in order: V gene, D gene, J gene, clone size, CDR3 protein, CDR3 DNA. D genes are given only for firm matches. Only some rows state a clone size, as once, few, many or a class for expanded clones.

>TRBV20-1|TRBD1|TRBJ2-5|NA
CSAPLGQAQETQYF
TGCAGTGCCCCCTTGGGACAGGCTCAAGAGACCCAGTACTTC
>TRBV27|NA|TRBJ1-1|NA
CASIPRPAGGTEAFF
TGTGCCAGTATCCCTCGGCCCGCAGGAGGCACTGAAGCTTTCTTT
>TRBV10-3|NA|TRBJ2-5|few
CAIGTAPQETQYF
TGTGCCATCGGTACAGCGCCACAAGAGACCCAGTACTTC
>TRBV5-1|NA|TRBJ2-5|few
CASSFRGVQTQYF
TGCGCCAGCAGCTTCAGGGGCGTACAGACCCAGTACTTC
>TRBV27|NA|TRBJ1-6|few
CASGKVASNSPLHF
TGTGCCAGCGGTAAGGTGGCATCGAATTCACCCCTCCACTTT
>TRBV5-1|NA|TRBJ2-3|many
CASSFPGSTDTQYF
TGCGCCAGCAGCTTTCCAGGGAGCACAGATACGCAGTATTTT
>TRBV10-3|NA|TRBJ2-7|NA
CAISELTASGEQYF
TGTGCCATCAGTGAGTTAACAGCGAGCGGCGAGCAGTACTTC
>TRBV27|NA|TRBJ2-5|few
CASSLVQVDVYQETQYF
TGTGCCAGCAGTTTAGTTCAGGTAGACGTGTACCAAGAGACCCAGTACTTC
>TRBV6-5|NA|TRBJ2-2|few
CASRYRVGGVGELFF
TGTGCCAGCAGATACAGGGTTGGAGGCGTCGGGGAGCTGTTTTTT
>TRBV21-1|NA|TRBJ2-6|NA
CASRPSEGQGACNPGANVLTF
TGTGCCAGCAGGCCCTCAGAGGGACAGGGGGCGTGTAATCCGGGGGCCAACGTCCTGACTTTC
>TRBV7-3|TRBD2|TRBJ2-1|few
CASSPPGVAGAGEQFF
TGTGCCAGCAGCCCCCCGGGTGTAGCGGGAGCTGGTGAGCAGTTCTTC
>TRBV5-6|NA|TRBJ2-5|many
CASRKDRKETQYF
TGTGCCAGCAGAAAGGACAGAAAAGAGACCCAGTACTTC
>TRBV3-1|NA|TRBJ2-7|NA
CASSLDFYSYEQYF
TGTGCCAGCAGCCTCGACTTCTACTCCTACGAGCAGTACTTC
>TRBV5-1|TRBD2|TRBJ2-1|few
CASSWSGSSYNEQFF
TGCGCCAGCAGCTGGAGCGGGAGCTCCTACAATGAGCAGTTCTTC